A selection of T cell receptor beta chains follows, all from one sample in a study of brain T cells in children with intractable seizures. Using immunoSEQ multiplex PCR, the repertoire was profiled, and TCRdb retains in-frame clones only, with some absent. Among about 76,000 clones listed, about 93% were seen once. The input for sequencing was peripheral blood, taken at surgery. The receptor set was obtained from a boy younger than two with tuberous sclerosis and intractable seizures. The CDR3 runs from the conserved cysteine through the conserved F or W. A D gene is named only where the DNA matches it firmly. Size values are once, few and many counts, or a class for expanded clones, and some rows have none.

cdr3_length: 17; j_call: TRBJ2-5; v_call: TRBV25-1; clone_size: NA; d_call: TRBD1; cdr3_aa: CASSDRGTGVVRETQYF; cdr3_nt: TGTGCCAGCAGTGATAGGGGGACAGGGGTGGTACGGGAGACCCAGTACTTC
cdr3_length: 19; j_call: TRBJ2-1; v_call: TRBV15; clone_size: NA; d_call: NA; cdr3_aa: CATSRDRAGTSVSYNEQFF; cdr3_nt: TGTGCCACCAGCAGAGATCGGGCAGGGACGAGCGTCTCCTACAATGAGCAGTTCTTC
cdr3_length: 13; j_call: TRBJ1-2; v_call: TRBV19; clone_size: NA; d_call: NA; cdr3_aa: CASSTGRNYGYTF; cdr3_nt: TGTGCCAGTAGTACAGGGCGGAACTATGGCTACACCTTC
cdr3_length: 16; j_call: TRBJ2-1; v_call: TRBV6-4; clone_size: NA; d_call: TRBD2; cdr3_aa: CASSDVSGRSYNEQFF; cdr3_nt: TGTGCCAGCAGTGACGTTAGCGGGAGATCGTACAATGAGCAGTTCTTC
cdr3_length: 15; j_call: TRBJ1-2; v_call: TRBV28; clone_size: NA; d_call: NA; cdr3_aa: CASSLGSSGGYGYTF; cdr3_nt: TGTGCCAGCAGTTTAGGGTCCTCCGGGGGCTATGGCTACACCTTC
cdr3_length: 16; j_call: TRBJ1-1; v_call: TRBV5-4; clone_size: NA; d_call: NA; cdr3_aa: CASSLGPRGSNTEAFF; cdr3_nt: TGTGCCAGCAGCTTGGGCCCTCGGGGGTCGAACACTGAAGCTTTCTTT
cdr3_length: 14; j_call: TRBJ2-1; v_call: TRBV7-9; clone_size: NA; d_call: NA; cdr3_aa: CASSPQGGGNEQFF; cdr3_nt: TGTGCCAGCAGCCCTCAGGGAGGAGGCAATGAGCAGTTCTTC
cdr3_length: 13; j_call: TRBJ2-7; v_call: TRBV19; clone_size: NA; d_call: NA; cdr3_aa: CASSTAQGYEQYF; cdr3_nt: TGTGCCAGTAGTACGGCACAGGGCTACGAGCAGTACTTC
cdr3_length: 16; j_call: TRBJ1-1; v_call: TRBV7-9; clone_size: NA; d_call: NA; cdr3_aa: CASSLGGRGMNTEAFF; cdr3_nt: TGTGCCAGTTCTCTAGGGGGTCGGGGTATGAACACTGAAGCTTTCTTT
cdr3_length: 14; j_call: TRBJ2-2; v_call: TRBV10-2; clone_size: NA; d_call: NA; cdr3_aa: CASSDYPNTGELFF; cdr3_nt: TGCGCCAGCAGTGACTACCCGAACACCGGGGAGCTGTTTTTT
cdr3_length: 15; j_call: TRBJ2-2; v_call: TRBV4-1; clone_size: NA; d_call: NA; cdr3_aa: CASSQVMTATGELFF; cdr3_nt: TGCGCCAGCAGCCAAGTGATGACTGCCACCGGGGAGCTGTTTTTT
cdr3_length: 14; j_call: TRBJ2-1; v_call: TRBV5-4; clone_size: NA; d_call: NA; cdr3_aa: CASSFDGELDEQFF; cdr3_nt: TGTGCCAGCAGCTTTGATGGGGAGCTGGATGAGCAGTTCTTC
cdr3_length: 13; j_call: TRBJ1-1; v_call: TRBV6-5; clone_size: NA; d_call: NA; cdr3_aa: CASSFEIDTEAFF; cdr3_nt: TGTGCCAGCAGTTTTGAGATCGACACTGAAGCTTTCTTT
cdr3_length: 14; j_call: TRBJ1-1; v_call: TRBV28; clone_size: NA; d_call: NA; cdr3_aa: CASSLFQGQTEAFF; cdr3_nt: TGTGCCAGCAGTTTATTTCAGGGGCAAACTGAAGCTTTCTTT
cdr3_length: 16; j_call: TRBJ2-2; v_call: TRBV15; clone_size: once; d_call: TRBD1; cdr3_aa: CATSRRTGRSTGELFF; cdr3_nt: TGTGCCACCAGCAGGCGGACAGGGCGCAGCACCGGGGAGCTGTTTTTT
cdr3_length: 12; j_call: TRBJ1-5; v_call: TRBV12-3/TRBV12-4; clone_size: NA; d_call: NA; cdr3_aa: CASSPKNQPQHF; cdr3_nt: TGTGCCAGCAGTCCAAAAAATCAGCCCCAGCATTTT
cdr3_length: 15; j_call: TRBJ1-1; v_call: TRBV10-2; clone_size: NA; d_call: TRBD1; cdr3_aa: CASSDLGQGSTEAFF; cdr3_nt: TGCGCCAGCAGTGACTTGGGACAGGGAAGCACTGAAGCTTTCTTT
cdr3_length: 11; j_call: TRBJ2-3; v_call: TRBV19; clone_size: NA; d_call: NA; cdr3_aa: CASGGEDTQYF; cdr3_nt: TGTGCCAGTGGGGGTGAAGATACGCAGTATTTT
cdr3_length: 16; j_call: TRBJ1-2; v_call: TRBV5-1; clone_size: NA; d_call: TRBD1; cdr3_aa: CASSEITKTGGYGYTF; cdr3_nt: TGCGCCAGCAGCGAAATAACTAAGACAGGGGGCTATGGCTACACCTTC
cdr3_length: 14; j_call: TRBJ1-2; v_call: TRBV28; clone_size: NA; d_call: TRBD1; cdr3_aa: CASSLWTGNYGYTF; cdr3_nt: TGTGCCAGCAGTTTATGGACAGGGAACTATGGCTACACCTTC
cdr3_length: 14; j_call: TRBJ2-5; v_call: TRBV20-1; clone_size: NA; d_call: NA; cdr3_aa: CSASPGLLSGAQYF; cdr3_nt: TGCAGTGCTAGTCCGGGACTCCTGTCGGGGGCCCAGTACTTC
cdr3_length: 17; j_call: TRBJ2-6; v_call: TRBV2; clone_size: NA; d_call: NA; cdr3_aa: CASSVTGSFSGANVLTF; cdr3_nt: TGTGCCAGCAGTGTTACAGGCAGCTTCTCTGGGGCCAACGTCCTGACTTTC
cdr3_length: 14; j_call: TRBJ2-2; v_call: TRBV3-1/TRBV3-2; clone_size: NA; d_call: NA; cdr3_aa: CASSQEAAGGELFF; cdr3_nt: TGTGCCAGCAGCCAAGAGGCGGCCGGCGGGGAGCTGTTTTTT
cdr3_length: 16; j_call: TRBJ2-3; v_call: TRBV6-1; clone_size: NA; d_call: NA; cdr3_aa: CASSETLGQSTDTQYF; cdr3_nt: TGTGCCAGCAGTGAGACTTTAGGACAGAGCACAGATACGCAGTATTTT
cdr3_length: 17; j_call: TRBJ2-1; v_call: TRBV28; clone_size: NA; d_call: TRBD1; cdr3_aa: CASSFRTGGSVGNEQFF; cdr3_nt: TGTGCCAGCAGTTTCCGGACAGGGGGCTCGGTTGGGAATGAGCAGTTCTTC
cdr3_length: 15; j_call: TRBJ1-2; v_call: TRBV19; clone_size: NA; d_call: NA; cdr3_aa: CASAPPARYSDGYTF; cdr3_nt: TGTGCCAGTGCCCCCCCCGCCAGGTATTCGGACGGCTACACCTTC
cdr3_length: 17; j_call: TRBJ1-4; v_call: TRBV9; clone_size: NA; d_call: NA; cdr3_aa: CASSDTPTEATNEKLFF; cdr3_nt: TGTGCCAGCAGCGATACCCCAACAGAAGCAACTAATGAAAAACTGTTTTTT
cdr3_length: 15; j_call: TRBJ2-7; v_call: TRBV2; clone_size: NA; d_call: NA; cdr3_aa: CASSEGIARNYEQYF; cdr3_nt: TGTGCCAGCAGTGAAGGGATAGCGCGAAACTACGAGCAGTACTTC
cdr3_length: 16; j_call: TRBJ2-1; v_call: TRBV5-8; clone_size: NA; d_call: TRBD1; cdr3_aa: CASSKTTGDPYNEQFF; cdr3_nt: TGTGCCAGCAGCAAAACGACAGGGGACCCCTACAATGAGCAGTTCTTC
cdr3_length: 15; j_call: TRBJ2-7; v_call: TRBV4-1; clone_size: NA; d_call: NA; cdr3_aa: CASSQDPEGDYEQYF; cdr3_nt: TGCGCCAGCAGCCAAGATCCGGAAGGGGACTACGAGCAGTACTTC
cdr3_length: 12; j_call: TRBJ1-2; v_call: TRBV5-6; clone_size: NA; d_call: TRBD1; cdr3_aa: CASSLTGGGYTF; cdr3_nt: TGTGCCAGCAGCCTAACAGGGGGTGGCTACACCTTC
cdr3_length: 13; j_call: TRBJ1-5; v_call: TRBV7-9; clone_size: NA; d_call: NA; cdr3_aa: CASSSTEYQPQHF; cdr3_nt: TGTGCCAGCAGCTCCACGGAGTATCAGCCCCAGCATTTT
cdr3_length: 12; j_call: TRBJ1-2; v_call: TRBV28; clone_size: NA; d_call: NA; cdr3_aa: CASSPANYGYTF; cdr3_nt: TGTGCCAGCAGTCCCGCTAACTATGGCTACACCTTC
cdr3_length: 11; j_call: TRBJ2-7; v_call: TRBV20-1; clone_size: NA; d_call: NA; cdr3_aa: CSARGSYEQYF; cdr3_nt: TGCAGTGCTAGGGGAAGCTACGAGCAGTACTTC
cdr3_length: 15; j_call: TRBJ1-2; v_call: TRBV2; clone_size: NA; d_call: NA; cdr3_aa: CASRGYYPSNYGYTF; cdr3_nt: TGTGCCAGCAGAGGTTACTACCCCAGCAACTATGGCTACACCTTC
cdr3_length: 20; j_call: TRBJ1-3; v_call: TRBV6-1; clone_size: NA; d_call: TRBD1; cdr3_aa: CASSAPTSGQGLPLGNTIYF; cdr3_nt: TGTGCCAGCAGTGCTCCGACGTCCGGACAGGGTCTCCCATTGGGAAACACCATATATTTT
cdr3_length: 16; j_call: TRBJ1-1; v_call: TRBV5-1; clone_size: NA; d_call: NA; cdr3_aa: CASSLVSREPLTEAFF; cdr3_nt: TGCGCCAGCAGCTTGGTAAGCAGGGAGCCTCTAACTGAAGCTTTCTTT
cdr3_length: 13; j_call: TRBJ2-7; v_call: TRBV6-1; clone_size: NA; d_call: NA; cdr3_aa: CASSEVAAYEQYF; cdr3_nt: TGTGCCAGCAGTGAAGTGGCTGCCTACGAGCAGTACTTC
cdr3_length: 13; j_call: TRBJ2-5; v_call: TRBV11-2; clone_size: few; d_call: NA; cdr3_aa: CASSFVGRETQYF; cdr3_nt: TGTGCCAGCAGCTTCGTGGGCCGAGAGACCCAGTACTTC
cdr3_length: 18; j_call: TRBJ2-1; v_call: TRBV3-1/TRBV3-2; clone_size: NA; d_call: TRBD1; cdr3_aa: CASSPYTPGQGEYNEQFF; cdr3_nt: TGTGCCAGCAGCCCATATACTCCGGGACAGGGAGAATACAATGAGCAGTTCTTC
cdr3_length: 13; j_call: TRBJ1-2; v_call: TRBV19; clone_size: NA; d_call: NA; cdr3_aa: CASSIQDVYGYTF; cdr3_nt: TGTGCCAGTAGTATACAGGACGTCTATGGCTACACCTTC
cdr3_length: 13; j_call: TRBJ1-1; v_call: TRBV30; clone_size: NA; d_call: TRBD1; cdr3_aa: CAWSVQGATEAFF; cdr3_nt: TGTGCCTGGAGTGTACAGGGGGCCACTGAAGCTTTCTTT
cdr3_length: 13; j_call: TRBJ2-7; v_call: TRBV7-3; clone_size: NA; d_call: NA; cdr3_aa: CASSFALGYEQYF; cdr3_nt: TGTGCCAGCAGCTTCGCCCTAGGCTACGAGCAGTACTTC
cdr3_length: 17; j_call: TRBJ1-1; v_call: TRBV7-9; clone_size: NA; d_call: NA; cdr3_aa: CASSLDPVPLKGTEAFF; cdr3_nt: TGTGCCAGCAGCTTAGACCCAGTGCCCCTCAAGGGGACTGAAGCTTTCTTT